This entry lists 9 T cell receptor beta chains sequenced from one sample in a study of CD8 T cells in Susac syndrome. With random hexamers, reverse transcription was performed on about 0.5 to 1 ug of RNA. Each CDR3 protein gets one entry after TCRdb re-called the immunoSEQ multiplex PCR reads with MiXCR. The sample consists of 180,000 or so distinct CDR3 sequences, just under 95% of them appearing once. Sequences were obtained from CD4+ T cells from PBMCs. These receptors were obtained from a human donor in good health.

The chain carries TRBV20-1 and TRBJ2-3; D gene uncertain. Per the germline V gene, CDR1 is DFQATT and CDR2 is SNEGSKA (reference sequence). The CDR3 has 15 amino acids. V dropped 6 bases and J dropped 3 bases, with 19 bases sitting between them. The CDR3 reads CSALERSRSTDTQYF. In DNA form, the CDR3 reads TGCAGTGCCCTAGAAAGGTCTAGATCGACAGATACGCAGTATTTT.

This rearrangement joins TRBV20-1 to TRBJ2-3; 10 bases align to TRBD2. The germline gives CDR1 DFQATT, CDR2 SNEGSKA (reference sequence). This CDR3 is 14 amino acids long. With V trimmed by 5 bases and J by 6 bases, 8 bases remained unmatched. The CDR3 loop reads CSALSGGARDTQYF. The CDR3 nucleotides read TGCAGTGCTCTGAGCGGGGGGGCCCGGGATACGCAGTATTTT.

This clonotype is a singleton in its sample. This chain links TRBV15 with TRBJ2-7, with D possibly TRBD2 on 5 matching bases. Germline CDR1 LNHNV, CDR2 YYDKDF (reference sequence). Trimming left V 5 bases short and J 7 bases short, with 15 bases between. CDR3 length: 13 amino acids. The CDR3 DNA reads TGTGCCACCAGCTGGACCGGGCCGGGGGAGCAGTACTTC. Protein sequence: CATSWTGPGEQYF. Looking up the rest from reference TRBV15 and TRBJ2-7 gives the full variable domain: DAMVIQNPRYQVTQFGKPVTLSCSQTLNHNVMYWYQQKSSQAPKLLFHYYDKDFNNEADTPDNFQSRRPNTSFCFLDIRSPGLGDTAMYLCATSWTGPGEQYFGPGTRLTVT.

In DNA, the CDR3 is TGCAGCGTTGTCTTAGCGGGGGGCTACAATGAGCAGTTCTTC. Its translation: CSVVLAGGYNEQFF. This chain links TRBV29-1 with TRBJ2-1, with 10 bases identical to TRBD2. The length of the CDR3 is 14 residues. Germline loops: CDR1 SQVTM, CDR2 ANQGSEA. V lost 4 bases to trimming and J lost 3 bases; unmatched junction nucleotides: 3.

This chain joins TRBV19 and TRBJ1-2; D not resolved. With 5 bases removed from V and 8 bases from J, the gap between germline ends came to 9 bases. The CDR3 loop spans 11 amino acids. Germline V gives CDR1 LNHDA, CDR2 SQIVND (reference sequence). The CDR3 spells CASSSDGGYTF. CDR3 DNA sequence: TGTGCCAGTAGTTCCGACGGGGGCTACACCTTC.

For the CDR3, the DNA is TGTGCCAGCAGCTTTGGTAGTGAGGGCGAGGACACTGAAGCTTTCTTT. It encodes CASSFGSEGEDTEAFF. The rearrangement uses TRBV7-6 and TRBJ1-1, with D unclear. The ends were cut back, 3 bases at V and 3 bases at J, with 17 bases in the middle. Germline loops: CDR1 SGHVS, CDR2 FNYEAQ. The CDR3 is 16 amino acids.

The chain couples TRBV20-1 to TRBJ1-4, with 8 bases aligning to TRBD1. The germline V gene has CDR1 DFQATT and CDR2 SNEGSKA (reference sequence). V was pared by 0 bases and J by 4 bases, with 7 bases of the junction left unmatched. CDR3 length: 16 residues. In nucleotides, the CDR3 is TGCAGTGCTAGAGAACGAGGGACAGGTTATAATGAAAAACTGTTTTTT. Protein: CSARERGTGYNEKLFF.

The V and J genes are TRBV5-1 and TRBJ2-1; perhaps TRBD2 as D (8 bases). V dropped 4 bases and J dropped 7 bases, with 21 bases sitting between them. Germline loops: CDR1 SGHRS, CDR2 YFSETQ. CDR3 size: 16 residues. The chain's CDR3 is CASSGGQSREGNEQFF. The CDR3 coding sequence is TGCGCCAGCAGCGGGGGACAGTCCCGGGAGGGGAATGAGCAGTTCTTC.

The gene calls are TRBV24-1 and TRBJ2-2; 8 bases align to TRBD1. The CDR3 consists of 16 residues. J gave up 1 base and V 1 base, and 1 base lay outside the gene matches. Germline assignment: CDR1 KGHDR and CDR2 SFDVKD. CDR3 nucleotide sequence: TGTGCCACCAGTGATTTTGGGACAGGGAACACCGGGGAGCTGTTTTTT. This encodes CATSDFGTGNTGELFF.